The 11 T cell receptor beta chains given below trace back to one sample, sequenced in a study of blood T cell repertoires in COVID-19. Here immunoSEQ multiplex PCR was the method, and the copy in TCRdb shows in-frame clones only, minus some. The data contain around 160,000 clones, about 83% of them seen just once; the ten biggest clones take up roughly 5.7%. Sequencing input: PBMCs or T cells enriched from blood (not recorded which). The receptors were sampled from a woman aged 45-65 years who had been exposed to COVID-19.

This rearrangement joins TRBV19 to TRBJ1-4; no definite D call. Germline V gene sequence: CDR1 LNHDA, CDR2 SQIVND (reference sequence). The V and J ends lost 6 bases and 2 bases respectively, with 13 bases between them. This CDR3 comprises 15 residues. CDR3 DNA sequence: TGTGCCAGTAGAACCCCCGGGATCACTAATGAAAAACTGTTTTTT. Its protein is CASRTPGITNEKLFF.

The gene calls are TRBV10-1 and TRBJ2-7; 13 positions match TRBD2. V shed 5 bases, J shed 3 bases, and the junction held 4 bases outside the gene matches. CDR1 is WNHNN, CDR2 SYGVQD, per germline (reference sequence). This CDR3 region has 15 residues. Written as DNA, the CDR3 is TGCGCCAGCAGTCCACTAGCGGGAGGGCACTACGAGCAGTACTTC. It codes for CASSPLAGGHYEQYF.

The rearrangement links TRBV10-3 to TRBJ2-4, with 8 bases aligning to TRBD2. V shed 1 base, J shed 2 bases, and the junction held 7 bases outside the gene matches. Germline loops: CDR1 ENHRY, CDR2 SYGVKD. The CDR3 runs to 17 residues. The DNA for the CDR3 is TGTGCCATCAGTGAGTTTCCAGCGGGAGCCACCAAAAACATTCAGTACTTC. Protein product: CAISEFPAGATKNIQYF.

V usage is TRBV29-1 and J usage is TRBJ2-1; TRBD2 agrees at 11 bases. Trimming removed 7 bases from V and 4 bases from J; junction bases left unmatched: 12. This CDR3 has 16 residues. Germline CDR1 and CDR2: SQVTM and ANQGSEA. CDR3 protein: CSAKAPGLAAYNEQFF. Here the CDR3 DNA reads TGCAGCGCTAAAGCACCGGGACTAGCGGCTTACAATGAGCAGTTCTTC.

The CDR3 nucleotides read TGTGCCAGCAGTTTATTTCCGCCGGAGACAGGGTTGATAAATGAGCAGTTCTTC. Translating gives CASSLFPPETGLINEQFF. The chain carries TRBV27 and TRBJ2-1; 7 bases agree with TRBD1. Germline CDR1 reads MNHEY; CDR2 reads SMNVEV (reference sequence). The CDR3 is 18 residues long. Trimming at V came to 1 base and at J to 7 bases, leaving 16 bases not matched to a gene.

This sequence joins TRBV7-9 and TRBJ1-6; TRBD1 is a possible D gene (5 bases). The CDR3 is made up of 15 amino acids. V gave up 0 bases and J gave up 13 bases, with 16 bases separating them. CDR1 is SEHNR and CDR2 is FQNEAQ in the germline V gene (reference sequence). The CDR3 protein is CASSLAGPIAVPLHF. CDR3 in DNA: TGTGCCAGCAGCTTAGCGGGGCCGATTGCGGTCCCCCTCCACTTT.

The chain combines TRBV6-5 with TRBJ2-1; 7 positions match TRBD1. CDR3 length equals 14 residues. Losses at the gene ends were 5 bases for V and 9 bases for J; bases not matched to a gene: 10. Per the germline V gene, CDR1 is MNHEY and CDR2 is SVGAGI. CDR3 nucleotide sequence: TGTGCCAGCAGTCCACAGGGGTTGACGGGTGAGCAGTTCTTC. Amino acids: CASSPQGLTGEQFF.

The CDR3 DNA reads TGTGCCAGCAGCGTAGCGCCTAGCGGGAGTGGCTATGAGCAGTTCTTC. It encodes CASSVAPSGSGYEQFF. This sequence joins TRBV9 and TRBJ2-1; 10 bases align to TRBD2. The CDR3 has 16 residues. From germline, CDR1 is SGDLS and CDR2 YYNGEE. The V and J ends lost 0 bases and 8 bases, in that order; junction bases with no gene match: 8.

This chain links TRBV14 with TRBJ2-7, with D maybe TRBD1 (5 bases). CDR3 length: 17 amino acids. Trimming took 1 base from V and 3 from J, leaving 19 bases between them. Germline loops: CDR1 SGHDN, CDR2 FVKESK. In DNA, the CDR3 is TGTGCCAGCAGCCAAGGTATCAGGGCCCTGTGGGGCTACGAGCAGTACTTC. It yields the protein CASSQGIRALWGYEQYF.

This clone was picked up one time. V gene TRBV5-5 combines with J gene TRBJ2-7, with D possibly TRBD1 on 6 matching bases. Germline V CDR1 and CDR2: SGHKS, YYEKEE (reference sequence). This CDR3 spans 13 amino acids. The V and J ends lost 2 bases and 4 bases respectively, with 10 bases between them. CDR3 region: CASSFTGPYEQYF. CDR3 DNA: TGTGCCAGCAGCTTTACAGGGCCTTACGAGCAGTACTTC.

The rearrangement uses TRBV5-1 and TRBJ1-4; D may be TRBD1 (5 bases). Germline assignment: CDR1 SGHRS and CDR2 YFSETQ. This CDR3 region has 14 residues. V was shortened by 2 bases and J by 3 bases, with 8 bases between the two germline ends. This chain's CDR3 is CASSLQASNEKLFF. In nucleotides, the CDR3 is TGCGCCAGCAGCTTACAGGCGTCTAATGAAAAACTGTTTTTT.